This T cell receptor (beta chain) was profiled in a study of blood T cell repertoires in COVID-19. For the study at large: Samples representing acute and convalescent COVID-19 were sourced from the United States, Italy and Spain. PBMCs, B-cell-depleted T cells, or T cells provided the cDNA or gDNA that made up the material.

V dropped 1 base and J dropped 8; count of bases not matched to a gene: 0. CDR1 SGHNT and CDR2 YENEEA come from the germline V gene. This CDR3 spans 14 amino acids. Original data processing: Estimation of nucleated cell counts relied on the amplification of reference gene primers. TCRdb's copy holds only in-frame clones and misses some; the assay was immunoSEQ multiplex PCR. That table furnishes V, J and clone size, whereas the DNA furnished D and trimming. In the table there are about 130,000 clones, around 79% of which are singletons. The chain recombines TRBV11-3 with TRBJ2-1, with 12 bases that match TRBD1. This receptor was obtained from an older man with acute or convalescent COVID-19. Sequencing was done on a sample of peripheral blood. CDR3 sequence: CASSLGDRGHEQFF. CDR3 DNA: TGTGCCAGCAGCTTAGGGGACAGGGGGCATGAGCAGTTCTTC.